A selection of T cell receptor beta chains follows, all from one sample in a study of metastatic and nonmetastatic thyroid tumors. TCRdb ran MiXCR on the PCR reads. The sample carries roughly 61,000 clones, under 5% recorded once. Sequencing was performed on blood. The receptors come from a female donor with papillary thyroid cancer or a benign thyroid nodule (not recorded which). Some clones in this sample may be carry-over from other donors' samples. Both conserved end residues are part of each CDR3. Each record gives: clone size, J gene, V gene, D gene, CDR3 protein, CDR3 DNA. The D gene is left open where the match is weak. Size tells how often a clone was seen (once, few, many) or the class of an expanded clone, and some rows leave it out.

few | TRBJ1-2 | TRBV28 | NA | CASSPISPDGYTF | TGTGCCAGCAGTCCGATATCCCCGGATGGCTACACCTTC
NA | TRBJ2-7 | TRBV15 | NA | CAPSRERTEYLNEQYF | TGTGCCCCCAGCAGGGAGAGGACAGAGTACCTGAACGAGCAGTACTTC
many | TRBJ2-1 | TRBV6-5 | NA | CASSYSGTPNNEQFF | TGTGCCAGCAGTTACTCGGGGACCCCTAACAATGAGCAGTTCTTC
NA | TRBJ1-2 | TRBV19 | NA | CASSGSLRGGYTF | TGTGCCAGTAGTGGCTCACTCCGAGGGGGCTACACCTTC
many | TRBJ2-1 | TRBV4-2 | TRBD2 | CASSQGTSGEYNEQFF | TGTGCCAGCAGCCAAGGGACTAGCGGGGAATACAATGAGCAGTTCTTC
many | TRBJ1-4 | TRBV2 | NA | CASGDGGTNEKLFF | TGTGCCAGTGGGGACGGGGGAACTAATGAAAAACTGTTTTTT
few | TRBJ2-1 | TRBV20-1 | NA | CSAREASYNEQFF | TGCAGTGCTAGAGAAGCCAGCTACAATGAGCAGTTCTTC
many | TRBJ2-3 | TRBV9 | TRBD2 | CASSVWAGGGTDTQYF | TGTGCCAGCAGCGTATGGGCGGGAGGGGGCACAGATACGCAGTATTTT
many | TRBJ1-5 | TRBV4-1 | TRBD1 | CASFPRDRELEPQHF | TGCGCCAGCTTTCCCCGGGACAGGGAATTGGAGCCCCAGCATTTT
many | TRBJ2-7 | TRBV20-1 | NA | CSARDPATPYAREQYF | TGCAGTGCTAGAGATCCGGCAACTCCCTACGCTCGGGAGCAGTACTTC
many | TRBJ2-2 | TRBV7-9 | TRBD2 | CASSGLAGATGELFF | TGTGCCAGCAGCGGACTAGCGGGGGCAACCGGGGAGCTGTTTTTT
many | TRBJ2-1 | TRBV19 | TRBD1 | CASSTTRQGNEQFF | TGTGCCAGTAGTACTACACGACAGGGCAATGAGCAGTTCTTC
many | TRBJ1-2 | TRBV6-1 | NA | CASSADSYGYTF | TGTGCCAGCAGTGCGGATTCCTATGGCTACACCTTC
many | TRBJ2-3 | TRBV4-1 | TRBD1 | CASSQDQTGNTDTQYF | TGCGCCAGCAGCCAAGATCAGACAGGGAACACAGATACGCAGTATTTT
many | TRBJ1-3 | TRBV18 | TRBD1 | CASSLDTGENTIYF | TGTGCCAGCTCACTGGACACAGGGGAGAACACCATATATTTT
many | TRBJ1-1 | TRBV28 | NA | CASSLGGRMNTEAFF | TGTGCCAGCAGTTTAGGAGGACGGATGAACACTGAAGCTTTCTTT
once | TRBJ1-2 | TRBV30 | TRBD1 | CAWSLTGRGYGYTF | TGTGCCTGGAGTTTGACAGGGAGGGGGTATGGCTACACCTTC
many | TRBJ2-1 | TRBV3-1 | NA | CASSQDQDPLPPNGQFF | TGTGCCAGCAGCCAAGATCAGGACCCACTCCCCCCCAATGGGCAGTTCTTC